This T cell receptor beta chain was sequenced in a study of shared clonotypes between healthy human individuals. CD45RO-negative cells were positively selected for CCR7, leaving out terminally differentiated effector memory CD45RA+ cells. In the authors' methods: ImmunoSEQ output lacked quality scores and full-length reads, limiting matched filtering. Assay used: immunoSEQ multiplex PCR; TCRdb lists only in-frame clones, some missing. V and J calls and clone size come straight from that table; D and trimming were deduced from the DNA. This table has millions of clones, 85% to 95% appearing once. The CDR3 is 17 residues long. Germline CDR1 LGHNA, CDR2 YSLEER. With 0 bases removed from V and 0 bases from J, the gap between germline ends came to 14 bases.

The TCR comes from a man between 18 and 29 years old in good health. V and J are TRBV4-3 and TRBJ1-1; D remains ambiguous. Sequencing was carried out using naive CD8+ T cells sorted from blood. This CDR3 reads CASSQEGSGIMNTEAFF. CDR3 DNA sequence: TGCGCCAGCAGCCAAGAAGGGTCAGGTATTATGAACACTGAAGCTTTCTTT.